This is a list of T cell receptor beta chains from one sample in a study of shared clonotypes between healthy human individuals. Data came from immunoSEQ multiplex PCR; TCRdb stores just in-frame clones and leaves some out. The sample contains about 700,000 clones, approximately 79% of which appear only once. The source material was memory CD4+ T cells sorted from blood. Receptors were obtained from a woman aged 30 to 39 in good health. Both conserved end residues are part of each CDR3. D genes are given only for firm matches. Clone size is shown for a subset of rows, as once, few, many or a class of expanded clone.

cdr3_aa | cdr3_nt | j_call | cdr3_length | d_call | v_call | clone_size
CASSTQPTEYSNQPQHF | TGTGCCAGCAGTACCCAACCGACGGAGTATAGCAATCAGCCCCAGCATTTT | TRBJ1-5 | 17 | . | TRBV28 | few
CASSAAGLDYGYTF | TGCGCCAGCAGCGCCGCAGGGCTCGACTATGGCTACACCTTC | TRBJ1-2 | 14 | . | TRBV5-1 | many
CASSLTGYEQYF | TGTGCCAGCAGCTTAACGGGTTACGAGCAGTACTTC | TRBJ2-7 | 12 | . | TRBV13 | .
CASSFEGLETQYF | TGCGCCAGCAGCTTTGAGGGGTTGGAGACCCAGTACTTC | TRBJ2-5 | 13 | . | TRBV5-1 | .
CASSTQGAGTEAFF | TGTGCCAGTAGTACCCAGGGGGCCGGAACTGAAGCTTTCTTT | TRBJ1-1 | 14 | TRBD1 | TRBV19 | .
CSVLSSSYEQYF | TGCAGCGTGCTCTCGAGCTCCTACGAGCAGTACTTC | TRBJ2-7 | 12 | . | TRBV29-1 | .
CASKRGDEQYF | TGTGCCAGCAAACGCGGCGACGAGCAGTACTTC | TRBJ2-7 | 11 | . | TRBV6-5 | .
CASSFPAGLARGYTF | TGTGCCAGCAGCTTCCCCGCGGGACTGGCTCGTGGCTACACCTTC | TRBJ1-2 | 15 | . | TRBV5-5 | .
CASSFRLANTYEQYF | TGTGCCAGCAGCTTTAGGCTAGCGAATACCTACGAGCAGTACTTC | TRBJ2-7 | 15 | . | TRBV11-3 | .
CASSLVGLAPETQYF | TGTGCCAGCAGCTTAGTTGGTCTAGCGCCAGAGACCCAGTACTTC | TRBJ2-5 | 15 | . | TRBV7-8 | .
CASRVSGSTDTQYF | TGTGCCAGTAGAGTTAGCGGGAGCACAGATACGCAGTATTTT | TRBJ2-3 | 14 | TRBD2 | TRBV19 | .
CASSGGLVQYF | TGTGCCAGCTCCGGGGGGTTGGTCCAGTACTTC | TRBJ2-5 | 11 | TRBD2 | TRBV5-6 | many
CASSEVGVGISYEQYF | TGTGCCAGCAGTGAAGTAGGGGTTGGGATCTCCTACGAGCAGTACTTC | TRBJ2-7 | 16 | . | TRBV2 | .
CSVGGDRGEPQHF | TGCAGCGTCGGTGGGGACAGGGGTGAGCCCCAGCATTTT | TRBJ1-5 | 13 | TRBD1 | TRBV29-1 | .
CASSLVGNTGELFF | TGTGCCAGCAGCTTAGTAGGAAACACCGGGGAGCTGTTTTTT | TRBJ2-2 | 14 | . | TRBV7-6 | .
CASSSTYYEQYF | TGTGCCAGCAGTAGCACGTATTACGAGCAGTACTTC | TRBJ2-7 | 12 | . | TRBV5-8 | .
CASSIGGGINQPQHF | TGTGCCAGCAGCATAGGGGGGGGTATCAATCAGCCCCAGCATTTT | TRBJ1-5 | 15 | . | TRBV11-2 | .
CASIISGGHRDTQYF | TGTGCCAGCATCATAAGCGGGGGGCACAGAGATACGCAGTATTTT | TRBJ2-3 | 15 | TRBD2 | TRBV28 | few
CATTGQNTDTQYF | TGTGCCACCACGGGACAGAACACAGATACGCAGTATTTT | TRBJ2-3 | 13 | TRBD1 | TRBV6-5 | .
CASSRDPDIYTEAFF | TGCGCCAGCAGCAGGGACCCGGACATTTACACTGAAGCTTTCTTT | TRBJ1-1 | 15 | . | TRBV5-1 | .
CASSLDSQIYTEAFF | TGCGCCAGCAGCTTGGACAGCCAAATTTACACTGAAGCTTTCTTT | TRBJ1-1 | 15 | . | TRBV5-1 | few
CASRQLAGTDTQYF | TGTGCCAGCAGGCAGCTAGCGGGCACAGATACGCAGTATTTT | TRBJ2-3 | 14 | TRBD2 | TRBV6-4 | .
CASSFWGETQYF | TGTGCCAGCAGTTTTTGGGGAGAGACCCAGTACTTC | TRBJ2-5 | 12 | . | TRBV5-4 | .
CASSSPIRTFLEEQYF | TGTGCCAGCAGTTCGCCCATACGGACCTTCCTTGAGGAGCAGTACTTC | TRBJ2-7 | 16 | . | TRBV28 | .
CASSPQGGSYEQYF | TGCGCCAGCAGCCCTCAGGGGGGCTCCTACGAGCAGTACTTC | TRBJ2-7 | 14 | . | TRBV5-1 | few
CASSPIRDRARLGSSYEQYF | TGTGCCAGCAGTCCTATCCGGGACAGGGCCCGCCTCGGAAGCTCCTACGAGCAGTACTTC | TRBJ2-7 | 20 | TRBD1 | TRBV28 | .
CASSGEHLRQPQHF | TGTGCCAGTTCCGGGGAACATCTTCGACAGCCCCAGCATTTT | TRBJ1-5 | 14 | . | TRBV19 | .
CASSLVSYFQETQYF | TGTGCCAGCAGCTTGGTTTCCTATTTCCAAGAGACCCAGTACTTC | TRBJ2-5 | 15 | . | TRBV5-6 | .
CASSLEVGYYTF | TGTGCCAGCAGCTTAGAGGTGGGATACTACACCTTC | TRBJ1-2 | 12 | . | TRBV7-2 | .
CASSEGPWASTDTQYF | TGTGCCAGCAGCGAGGGTCCATGGGCTAGCACAGATACGCAGTATTTT | TRBJ2-3 | 16 | . | TRBV2 | .
CASSWDPGLAAYEQYF | TGTGCCAGCAGCTGGGATCCGGGACTAGCAGCCTACGAGCAGTACTTC | TRBJ2-7 | 16 | TRBD2 | TRBV7-8 | .
CASSSSGTFQETQYF | TGCGCCAGCAGCTCCTCCGGGACATTCCAAGAGACCCAGTACTTC | TRBJ2-5 | 15 | . | TRBV5-1 | .
CASSLRGTENTGELFF | TGCGCCAGCAGCTTGAGGGGGACCGAGAACACCGGGGAGCTGTTTTTT | TRBJ2-2 | 16 | . | TRBV5-1 | .
CASRGRAMTGELFF | TGCGCCAGCAGGGGGAGGGCCATGACCGGGGAGCTGTTTTTT | TRBJ2-2 | 14 | TRBD2 | TRBV5-1 | .
CASKIQMEQYF | TGTGCCAGCAAGATTCAGATGGAGCAGTACTTC | TRBJ2-7 | 11 | . | TRBV2 | .
CASSSRKDSGPDNEQFF | TGTGCCAGCAGCTCGAGGAAGGATAGCGGCCCCGACAATGAGCAGTTCTTC | TRBJ2-1 | 17 | . | TRBV11-2 | .
CASSLLDDVGYTF | TGTGCCAGCAGCTTATTGGATGACGTCGGCTACACCTTC | TRBJ1-2 | 13 | . | TRBV7-9 | .
CASSRTGRYQPQHF | TGTGCCAGCAGCCGGACAGGACGATATCAGCCCCAGCATTTT | TRBJ1-5 | 14 | TRBD1 | TRBV5-8 | once
CASSEGVYTEAFF | TGTGCCAGCAGCGAAGGAGTATACACTGAAGCTTTCTTT | TRBJ1-1 | 13 | . | TRBV11-1 | .
CSASGRRGAFF | TGCAGTGCTAGTGGCAGGCGGGGAGCTTTCTTT | TRBJ1-1 | 11 | . | TRBV20-1 | .
CASSAGLAAGSEQFF | TGTGCCAGCAGTGCCGGACTAGCGGCCGGGAGTGAGCAGTTCTTC | TRBJ2-1 | 15 | TRBD2 | TRBV2 | once
CASRYAGEDGYTF | TGTGCCAGCAGGTATGCCGGGGAGGATGGCTACACCTTC | TRBJ1-2 | 13 | . | TRBV6-1 | few
CASSPSSGGYNEQFF | TGCGCCAGCAGCCCCTCTAGCGGGGGGTACAATGAGCAGTTCTTC | TRBJ2-1 | 15 | TRBD2 | TRBV5-1 | .